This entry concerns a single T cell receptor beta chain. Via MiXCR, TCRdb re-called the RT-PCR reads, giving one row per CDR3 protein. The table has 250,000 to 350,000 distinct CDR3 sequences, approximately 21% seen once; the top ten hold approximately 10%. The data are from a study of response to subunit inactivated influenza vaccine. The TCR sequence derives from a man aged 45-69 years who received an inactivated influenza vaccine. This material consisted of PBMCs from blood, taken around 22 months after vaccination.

CDR3 nucleotide sequence: TGCGCCAGCACCACCGTTAATCGAGGGCGCGGCGGGGAGCTGTTTTTT. This encodes CASTTVNRGRGGELFF. The genes are TRBV4-1 and TRBJ2-2; a possible D gene is TRBD2 (5 bases). CDR3 size: 16 residues. Germline V gives CDR1 MGHRA, CDR2 YSYEKL. Trimming removed 7 bases at V and 7 bases at J, with 22 bases between.